The sequence of this T cell receptor (beta chain) was determined in a study of vaccination effects on CD4 cells after COVID-19. Study-wide background: Sampling of two convalescent patients took place 16 days and one week prior to vaccination. Overall study results and limits: Spike-reactive clones found after vaccination in convalescents were mainly new vaccine-induced clones.

Concerning this clone: No antigen is known for it.

With the ViraFEST assay, the study expanded antigen-specific CD4+ T cells using viral peptide pools, then sequenced them. Researchers isolated CD4+ T cells once about eleven days of culture had elapsed. The individual was infected with SARS-CoV-2 between March and December 2020, as confirmed by PCR. Cultures used about 2 million PBMC per well, about 10 IU/ml IL-2 and about 10 ug/ml peptides. Days 3 and 7 were when half the medium was replaced with IL-2 medium. Profiled with immunoSEQ multiplex PCR; TCRdb holds only in-frame clones, not every one. The sample contains 20,000 to 30,000 clones, 69% of which appear only once. V was pared by 7 bases and J by 6 bases, with 20 bases between. The CDR3 consists of 14 residues. CDR1 SGHRS and CDR2 YFSETQ come from the germline V gene.

The chain carries TRBV5-1 and TRBJ2-7, with D possibly being TRBD1 (6 bases). This sequence originates from a human donor who had a prior SARS-CoV-2 infection. The sequences come from CD4+ T cells from PBMCs cultured with SARS-CoV-2 spike peptides, collected before COVID-19 vaccination. The CDR3 spells CASRPGASRSEQYF. DNA of the CDR3: TGCGCCAGCCGACCAGGGGCTAGTAGAAGCGAGCAGTACTTC.